The 20 T cell receptor beta chains presented below share a single source sample, sequenced in a study of shared clonotypes between healthy human individuals. The method was immunoSEQ multiplex PCR; TCRdb's version includes in-frame clones alone and lacks a portion of them. Among more than 450,000 clones listed, 70% to 80% were seen once. Sequencing was carried out using PBMCs. These receptor sequences come from a woman aged 35 to 49 in good health. Some clones in this sample may be carry-over from other donors' samples.

The V gene is TRBV5-1, the J gene TRBJ2-1; 13 bases are shared with TRBD2. J was trimmed by 8 bases and V by 0 bases; bases with no gene match: 11. Germline V lookup: CDR1 SGHRS, CDR2 YFSETQ. CDR3 length equals 18 residues. The CDR3 loop reads CASSLAPGLAGPRHEQFF. CDR3 sequence (DNA): TGCGCCAGCAGCTTGGCCCCGGGACTAGCGGGACCACGGCATGAGCAGTTCTTC.

The chain joins TRBV4-2 to TRBJ1-5, with a possible D match to TRBD1 (6 bases). V was pared by 3 bases and J by 1 base, with 19 bases between. Germline lookup yields CDR1 LGHNA and CDR2 YNFKEQ. The CDR3 has 18 residues. CDR3 nucleotides: TGTGCCAGCAGCCATGCTTTGACAGGTGGGAGCAGCAATCAGCCCCAGCATTTT. It encodes CASSHALTGGSSNQPQHF.

The J gene is TRBJ2-7, the V gene TRBV28; TRBD2 matches at 8 bases. This CDR3 contains 14 residues. V trimming: 3 bases; J trimming: 2 bases; junction bases outside the gene matches: 3. Germline loops: CDR1 MDHEN, CDR2 SYDVKM. CDR3 sequence (DNA): TGTGCCAGCAGTTTCCCGGGAGGGCCCTACGAGCAGTACTTC. It is translated as CASSFPGGPYEQYF.

This sequence joins TRBV19 and TRBJ2-3; 14 bases agree with TRBD2. The J segment lost 6 bases and the V segment lost 3 bases, leaving 5 bases of the junction unmatched. The V gene's germline CDR1 is LNHDA and CDR2 SQIVND (reference sequence). This CDR3 has 16 amino acids. CDR3 bases: TGTGCCAGTAGTATGGGGACTAGCGGGAGCCCCGATACGCAGTATTTT. Encoded protein: CASSMGTSGSPDTQYF.

This clone was picked up a small number of times. The V and J genes are TRBV28 and TRBJ2-5, with 13 bases aligning to TRBD2. The CDR3 is 16 amino acids. Germline V gene lookup returns CDR1 MDHEN and CDR2 SYDVKM. Losses at the gene ends were 7 bases for V and 5 bases for J; bases not matched to a gene: 10. The CDR3 here is CASTGGTSGAMETQYF. The DNA for the CDR3 is TGTGCCAGCACTGGCGGGACTAGCGGGGCCATGGAGACCCAGTACTTC.

The chain links TRBV7-8 to TRBJ2-7, with TRBD1 matching over 7 bases. Germline V lookup: CDR1 SGHVS, CDR2 FQNEAQ. J lost 4 bases, V lost 5 bases, and 8 bases had no gene match. The CDR3 length is 14 residues. CDR3 residues: CASSETGNDYEQYF. CDR3 bases: TGTGCCAGCAGCGAGACAGGGAATGATTACGAGCAGTACTTC. Looking up the rest from reference TRBV7-8 and TRBJ2-7 gives the full variable domain: GAGVSQSPRYKVAKRGQDVALRCDPISGHVSLFWYQQALGQGPEFLTYFQNEAQLDKSGLPSDRFFAERPEGSVSTLKIQRTQQEDSAVYLCASSETGNDYEQYFGPGTRLTVT.

The rearrangement uses TRBV14 and TRBJ1-2; TRBD1 aligns across 9 bases. Germline V gives CDR1 SGHDN, CDR2 FVKESK. The CDR3 runs to 19 residues. The ends lost 0 bases at V and 4 bases at J; junction bases unmatched: 15. The CDR3 loop is CASSQDRGTGMLSLYGYTF. The CDR3 nucleotides read TGTGCCAGCAGCCAAGATAGGGGGACAGGGATGTTGTCTCTCTATGGCTACACCTTC.

V gene TRBV19 combines with J gene TRBJ1-5; no clear D. The CDR3 consists of 15 residues. Trimming stripped 3 bases from V and 6 bases from J, with 15 bases between. The germline CDR1 and CDR2 sequences are LNHDA and SQIVND (reference sequence). The CDR3 bases are TGTGCCAGTAGTATCGGGAACCTCCGGACTCAGCCCCAGCATTTT. Its protein is CASSIGNLRTQPQHF.

The chain employs TRBV6-1 and TRBJ2-1, with 9 bases aligning to TRBD2. The germline V gene has CDR1 MNHNS and CDR2 SASEGT. Trimming at V came to 1 base and at J to 5 bases, leaving 3 bases not matched to a gene. The CDR3 spans 15 residues. The CDR3 bases are TGTGCCAGCAGTGAAGAGCGGGAGGTTAACAATGAGCAGTTCTTC. It codes for CASSEEREVNNEQFF.

The chain recombines TRBV7-8 with TRBJ1-1; D perhaps matches TRBD1 (5 bases). The CDR3 spans 14 residues. Germline V gene data show CDR1 as SGHVS and CDR2 as FQNEAQ. Deletions cut 7 bases from V and 1 base from J, with 13 bases between. CDR3 sequence: CASTHDRQNTEAFF. CDR3 in DNA: TGTGCCAGCACCCACGACAGACAGAACACTGAAGCTTTCTTT.

J is TRBJ2-1 and V is TRBV19; D is possibly TRBD1 (6 bases). V was cut by 3 bases and J by 0 bases, with 15 bases left in between. Germline CDR1 reads LNHDA; CDR2 reads SQIVND (reference sequence). The CDR3 has 17 amino acids. The CDR3 region has the DNA TGTGCCAGTAGTATGTACAGGGCCAAGAGCTCCTACAATGAGCAGTTCTTC. This sequence encodes CASSMYRAKSSYNEQFF.

V is TRBV15 and J is TRBJ2-7; D remains ambiguous. V lost 1 base to trimming and J lost 1 base, with 11 bases between them. This CDR3 is built from 15 residues. Germline CDR1 is LNHNV and CDR2 is YYDKDF (reference sequence). In DNA form, the CDR3 reads TGTGCCACCAGCAGAGGGGCCTCCGCGTCCTACGAGCAGTACTTC. It specifies CATSRGASASYEQYF.

This rearrangement joins TRBV7-3 to TRBJ2-7; the match to TRBD1 covers 9 bases. The J segment lost 5 bases and the V segment lost 4 bases, leaving 9 bases of the junction unmatched. Germline CDR1 and CDR2: SGHTA and FQGTGA. CDR3 size: 15 residues. CDR3 DNA sequence: TGTGCCAGCAGCTCTATCGGGACAGGGCTCGACGAGCAGTACTTC. The encoded protein is CASSSIGTGLDEQYF.

The V and J genes are TRBV5-1 and TRBJ2-3; 8 bases agree with TRBD1. CDR1 is SGHRS and CDR2 is YFSETQ in the germline V gene. The CDR3 sequence is 15 residues long. V lost 4 bases, J lost 2 bases, and 6 bases stayed unmatched. The CDR3 DNA reads TGCGCCAGCAGCGGCGACAGGGGAATCACAGATACGCAGTATTTT. Protein product: CASSGDRGITDTQYF.

The CDR3 is CASSHTGTTNTEAFF. Written as DNA, the CDR3 is TGTGCCAGCAGCCACACCGGGACAACTAACACTGAAGCTTTCTTT. The gene calls are TRBV11-2 and TRBJ1-1; D is perhaps TRBD1 (6 bases). Trimming left V 5 bases short and J 2 bases short, with 15 bases between. CDR1 is SGHAT and CDR2 is FQNNGV in the germline V gene. The CDR3 loop spans 15 amino acids. The full variable domain, in which reference TRBV11-2 and TRBJ1-1 provide the parts outside the CDR3, is EAGVAQSPRYKIIEKRQSVAFWCNPISGHATLYWYQQILGQGPKLLIQFQNNGVVDDSQLPKDRFSAERLKGVDSTLKIQPAKLEDSAVYLCASSHTGTTNTEAFFGQGTRLTVV.

The chain has TRBV2 and TRBJ1-2; TRBD1 might be the D (6 bases). Trimming cost V 7 bases and J 7 bases, with 19 bases left between them. The CDR3 consists of 14 residues. Per germline, CDR1 SNHLY and CDR2 FYNNEI. Written as DNA, the CDR3 is TGTGCCAGCAACCTTTGGGGGGCGCAGGGTGGCTACACCTTC. Translating gives CASNLWGAQGGYTF.

This clone has a handful of counts. The chain uses TRBV6-1 and TRBJ2-5; tentatively, D is TRBD2 (6 bases). The V end was cut by 3 bases, the J end by 5 bases, with 16 bases between. The CDR3 runs 15 residues. Germline CDR1 reads MNHNS; CDR2 reads SASEGT. The DNA for the CDR3 is TGTGCCAGCAGTGAGATGGGGGGTTTTGGGGAGACCCAGTACTTC. It specifies CASSEMGGFGETQYF.

The rearrangement uses TRBV18 and TRBJ2-7; TRBD1 might be the D (6 bases). Germline CDR1 reads KGHSH; CDR2 reads LQKENI. The CDR3 has 14 residues. The V gene lost 3 bases and the J gene lost 1 base, with 10 bases spanning the gap. The CDR3, as DNA: TGTGCCAGCTCACCGTACAGGGCTTCCTACGAGCAGTACTTC. Translating it yields CASSPYRASYEQYF.

The V gene is TRBV2, the J gene TRBJ2-1; 7 bases are a match to TRBD2. J gave up 8 bases and V 2 bases, and 9 bases lay outside the gene matches. From germline, CDR1 is SNHLY and CDR2 FYNNEI. CDR3 length equals 15 residues. As DNA, the CDR3 is TGTGCCAGCAGTGAATTCGCGGGAGTCGGCGATGAGCAGTTCTTC. This encodes CASSEFAGVGDEQFF.

The V gene is TRBV7-6, the J gene TRBJ1-3, with D tentatively TRBD1 (5 bases). Germline lookup yields CDR1 SGHVS and CDR2 FNYEAQ. V was shortened by 2 bases and J by 0 bases, with 11 bases between the two germline ends. The CDR3 runs 16 residues. CDR3 residues: CASSLMMGDSGNTIYF. The CDR3 DNA sequence: TGTGCCAGCAGCTTAATGATGGGGGACTCTGGAAACACCATATATTTT. The full variable domain, rest sourced from reference TRBV7-6 and TRBJ1-3, is GAGVSQSPRYKVTKRGQDVALRCDPISGHVSLYWYRQALGQGPEFLTYFNYEAQQDKSGLPNDRFSAERPEGSISTLTIQRTEQRDSAMYRCASSLMMGDSGNTIYFGEGSWLTVV.